This entry lists 20 T cell receptor beta chains sequenced from one sample in a study of blood T cell repertoires in COVID-19. TCRdb's copy holds only in-frame clones and misses some; the assay was immunoSEQ multiplex PCR. The data show around 63,000 clones, 84% seen once. What was sequenced was peripheral blood. All receptors come from a man aged 55-75 years with COVID-19, enrolled during active disease.

This chain connects TRBV23-1 to TRBJ1-5; TRBD1 is a possible D gene (5 bases). TRBV23-1 is assigned to the ORF class and has an uncertain function. This CDR3 has 11 amino acids. V was cut by 10 bases and J by 6 bases, with 10 bases left in between. The CDR3 DNA sequence: TGCGCCACCTCAGGGTCTCAGCCCCAGCATTTT. Its translation is CATSGSQPQHF.

V and J are TRBV7-2 and TRBJ1-2, with TRBD1 identical over 11 bases. This CDR3 has 15 amino acids. Germline values: CDR1 SGHTA, CDR2 FQGNSA. J was trimmed by 5 bases and V by 5 bases; bases with no gene match: 7. The CDR3 region has the DNA TGTGCCAGCAGCCTAGGGACAGGGGGAAGTTATGGCTACACCTTC. Amino acids: CASSLGTGGSYGYTF. Full variable domain (rest looked up from reference TRBV7-2 and TRBJ1-2): GAGVSQSPSNKVTEKGKDVELRCDPISGHTALYWYRQSLGQGLEFLIYFQGNSAPDKSGLPSDRFSAERTGGSVSTLTIQRTQQEDSAVYLCASSLGTGGSYGYTFGSGTRLTVV.

The chain is built from TRBV11-2 and TRBJ1-1, with D tentatively TRBD1 (5 bases). This CDR3 spans 14 amino acids. V was pared by 0 bases and J by 4 bases, with 9 bases between. The germline CDR1 and CDR2 sequences are SGHAT and FQNNGV. The CDR3 spells CASSLEGGSTEAFF. CDR3 bases: TGTGCCAGCAGCTTAGAGGGGGGGTCCACTGAAGCTTTCTTT.

A few counts support this clone. The chain recombines TRBV7-9 with TRBJ2-3; 7 bases fit TRBD2. The germline gives CDR1 SEHNR, CDR2 FQNEAQ (reference sequence). The CDR3 contains 14 residues. Unmatched junction bases numbered 5, after V lost 8 bases and J lost 0 bases. The CDR3 DNA sequence: TGTGCCAGCCGAAGCGGGACTAGCACAGATACGCAGTATTTT. Its protein is CASRSGTSTDTQYF.

This chain uses TRBV10-3 with TRBJ1-5; 9 positions agree with TRBD1. The CDR3 has 12 amino acids. Germline assignment: CDR1 ENHRY and CDR2 SYGVKD. J gave up 6 bases and V 9 bases, and 3 bases lay outside the gene matches. CDR3 loop: CAIGTGSQPQHF. CDR3 nucleotide sequence: TGTGCCATAGGGACAGGGTCTCAGCCCCAGCATTTT.

CDR3: CASSYGGTNTDTQYF. CDR3 in DNA: TGTGCCAGCAGTTATGGGGGGACTAACACAGATACGCAGTATTTT. V usage is TRBV6-2 or TRBV6-3 and J usage is TRBJ2-3; 7 bases align to TRBD2. Germline V CDR1 and CDR2: MNHEY, SVGEGT. V was pared by 3 bases and J by 2 bases, with 5 bases of the junction left unmatched. The CDR3 sequence is 15 residues long.

This chain links TRBV18 with TRBJ1-2; tentatively, D is TRBD1 (6 bases). The CDR3 is made up of 15 amino acids. The V gene's germline CDR1 is KGHSH and CDR2 LQKENI. The germline V and J ends were trimmed by 3 bases and 3 bases, with 14 bases remaining between them. CDR3 sequence reads: CASSPSQGRDYGYTF. For the CDR3, the DNA is TGTGCCAGCTCACCGTCACAGGGCCGAGACTATGGCTACACCTTC.

The rearrangement links TRBV28 to TRBJ1-6; D gene unclear. Germline V gene lookup returns CDR1 MDHEN and CDR2 SYDVKM. CDR3 size: 15 residues. The ends were cut back, 7 bases at V and 9 bases at J, with 19 bases in the middle. In nucleotides, the CDR3 is TGTGCCAGCAACCCTGCGGAGGGCGGGATTTCACCCCTCCACTTT. Amino acid sequence: CASNPAEGGISPLHF.

V and J are TRBV2 and TRBJ1-5; D not certain. Between the trimmed V and J ends, which lost 3 bases and 2 bases, there was a span of 5 bases. Germline V CDR1 and CDR2: SNHLY, FYNNEI. The CDR3 totals 13 residues. The CDR3 coding sequence is TGTGCCAGCAGTGACCGGGGCAATCAGCCCCAGCATTTT. It codes for CASSDRGNQPQHF. Combining the CDR3 with reference TRBV2 and TRBJ1-5 gives the whole variable domain EPEVTQTPSHQVTQMGQEVILRCVPISNHLYFYWYRQILGQKVEFLVSFYNNEISEKSEIFDDQFSVERPDGSNFTLKIRSTKLEDSAMYFCASSDRGNQPQHFGDGTRLSIL.

The chain carries TRBV7-9 and TRBJ1-5; tentatively, D is TRBD1 (5 bases). Germline V gene data show CDR1 as SEHNR and CDR2 as FQNEAQ (reference sequence). Trimming cost V 1 base and J 9 bases, with 13 bases left between them. The CDR3 extends over 14 amino acids. CDR3: CASSLEDGGWPQHF. Here the CDR3 DNA reads TGTGCCAGCAGCTTAGAGGACGGGGGATGGCCCCAGCATTTT. Variable domain in full (rest from reference TRBV7-9 and TRBJ1-5): DTGVSQNPRHKITKRGQNVTFRCDPISEHNRLYWYRQTLGQGPEFLTYFQNEAQLEKSRLLSDRFSAERPKGSFSTLEIQRTEQGDSAMYLCASSLEDGGWPQHFGDGTRLSIL.

The chain uses TRBV7-9 and TRBJ2-5, with TRBD2 as a possible D gene (5 bases). There are 14 residues in the CDR3. V lost 0 bases and J 7 bases, leaving 12 bases between the germline ends. Germline lookup yields CDR1 SEHNR and CDR2 FQNEAQ (reference sequence). The CDR3 region has the DNA TGTGCCAGCAGCTTAGCGGAACGGGGTGGGACCCAGTACTTC. As protein: CASSLAERGGTQYF.

The table lists this clone with a count of one. The rearrangement uses TRBV6-1 and TRBJ1-5; 9 nucleotides agree with TRBD1. The V gene's germline CDR1 is MNHNS and CDR2 SASEGT. The CDR3 extends over 15 amino acids. V shed 3 bases, J shed 5 bases, and the junction held 5 bases outside the gene matches. The CDR3 loop reads CASSDNRGQHQPQHF. The CDR3, as DNA: TGTGCCAGCAGTGATAACAGGGGGCAACATCAGCCCCAGCATTTT.

The chain recombines TRBV2 with TRBJ1-4, with 7 bases that match TRBD1. The CDR3 consists of 15 residues. Germline V gene lookup returns CDR1 SNHLY and CDR2 FYNNEI. With 3 bases clipped from V and 6 bases from J, the junction kept 7 bases outside the gene matches. CDR3 protein: CASSERQGLDEKLFF. CDR3 coding DNA: TGTGCCAGCAGTGAGAGACAGGGTTTGGATGAAAAACTGTTTTTT.

The V and J genes are TRBV28 and TRBJ2-1; no clear D gene. Germline-derived CDR1 and CDR2 are MDHEN and SYDVKM. Deletions cut 6 bases from V and 7 bases from J, with 10 bases between. CDR3 size: 12 residues. CDR3 protein: CASRSIPNEQFF. DNA for the CDR3: TGTGCCAGCAGGTCCATTCCAAATGAGCAGTTCTTC.

The V and J genes are TRBV3-1 (or the pseudogene TRBV3-2) and TRBJ2-5; tentative D call: TRBD2 (6 bases). CDR3 length equals 14 residues. CDR1 and CDR2 (germline): LGHDT, YNNKEL (reference sequence). V was cut by 4 bases and J by 2 bases, with 11 bases left in between. The CDR3 sequence: CASSPSGTQETQYF. The CDR3, as DNA: TGTGCCAGCAGCCCCTCGGGGACTCAAGAGACCCAGTACTTC.

V and J are TRBV7-9 and TRBJ2-1, with D hard to call. Germline V lookup: CDR1 SEHNR, CDR2 FQNEAQ (reference sequence). The CDR3 extends over 11 amino acids. The V end was cut by 3 bases, the J end by 10 bases, with 7 bases between. The CDR3: CASSFGEEQFF. The CDR3 DNA follows: TGTGCCAGCAGCTTCGGAGAAGAGCAGTTCTTC.

This clone was detected a few times. CDR3 sequence: CASSDAGLSTDTQYF. DNA for the CDR3: TGTGCCAGCAGCGATGCAGGCTTAAGCACAGATACGCAGTATTTT. J is TRBJ2-3 and V is TRBV2, with D uncertain. CDR1 SNHLY and CDR2 FYNNEI come from the germline V gene. The CDR3 has 15 residues. Trimming took off 6 bases at V and 0 bases at J, with 13 bases between the two ends.

This rearrangement joins TRBV10-1 to TRBJ2-1; TRBD2 might be the D (7 bases). Trimming shortened V by 3 bases and J by 6 bases, and 12 bases separated the two germline ends. The germline CDR1 and CDR2 sequences are WNHNN and SYGVQD (reference sequence). The CDR3 totals 14 residues. For the CDR3, the DNA is TGCGCCAGCAGTGAAGGGGGGGTTGTCAATGAGCAGTTCTTC. The encoded protein is CASSEGGVVNEQFF.

The chain carries TRBV5-1 and TRBJ2-1, with 9 positions matching TRBD2. CDR3 length: 13 amino acids. V trimming: 4 bases; J trimming: 9 bases; junction bases outside the gene matches: 5. Germline V gene data show CDR1 as SGHRS and CDR2 as YFSETQ. CDR3 nucleotides: TGCGCCAGCAGCGCGGGACTAGCAGGTGAGCAGTTCTTC. This sequence encodes CASSAGLAGEQFF.

This chain joins TRBV30 and TRBJ2-7; a weak D match, TRBD2 (5 bases). Germline lookup yields CDR1 GTSNPN and CDR2 SVGIG (reference sequence). The CDR3 consists of 14 residues. The V and J ends lost 4 bases and 6 bases respectively, with 19 bases between them. The CDR3 region is CAWNLRVGISEQYF. DNA of the CDR3: TGTGCCTGGAATCTACGGGTCGGGATTTCCGAGCAGTACTTC.